Shown below are 26 T cell receptor beta chains from a single sample sequenced in a study of regulatory T cells in long-lasting Graves disease. iRepertoire HTBI primers and Arm-PCR of CDR3 regions built TCR beta libraries. TCRdb called the multiplex PCR reads again in MiXCR, with one record for every CDR3 protein. In the table there are fewer than 450,000 distinct CDR3 sequences, around 24% of which are singletons. The time point denotes: persistent/refractory GD, antithyroid drugs over 5 years with positive TRAb. RNA from PBMCs was the source of the TCR library. The specimen was peripheral blood mononuclear cells (PBMCs), collected when the disease was refractory, from a patient treated with antithyroid drugs. All receptors come from a female donor with Graves disease.

This rearrangement joins TRBV10-3 to TRBJ2-2, with TRBD2 matching 7 bases. Germline CDR1 and CDR2: ENHRY and SYGVKD. J lost 1 base, V lost 0 bases, and 2 bases had no gene match. This CDR3 has 16 amino acids. The CDR3 spells CAISESQRENTGELFF. CDR3 sequence (DNA): TGTGCCATCAGTGAGTCGCAGCGGGAGAACACCGGGGAGCTGTTTTTT.

This clonotype was seen a few times. The V call is TRBV6-1, the J call TRBJ1-2; 7 nucleotides match TRBD1. Germline trimming cut 6 bases from V and 8 bases from J; bases unmatched to any gene: 15. This CDR3 is built from 15 residues. Germline CDR1 reads MNHNS; CDR2 reads SASEGT. This CDR3 reads CASRRDSGGWEGYTF. As DNA, the CDR3 is TGTGCCAGCAGACGGGACAGTGGAGGATGGGAGGGCTACACCTTC.

This clonotype showed up just a few times. The chain joins TRBV7-2 to TRBJ2-7; 8 nucleotides agree with TRBD1. V lost 2 bases to trimming and J lost 4 bases; unmatched junction nucleotides: 7. The CDR3 length is 15 residues. The germline CDR1 and CDR2 sequences are SGHTA and FQGNSA. CDR3 region: CASSLRQGALYEQYF. CDR3 in DNA: TGTGCCAGCAGCTTACGGCAGGGGGCTTTATACGAGCAGTACTTC.

Ten or more counts support this clonotype. The V and J genes are TRBV27 and TRBJ2-2; 8 bases fit TRBD2. This CDR3 is built from 14 residues. Germline loops: CDR1 MNHEY, CDR2 SMNVEV (reference sequence). The junction had 6 bases not matched to a gene; V was cut back by 7 bases and J by 5 bases. The CDR3 nucleotides are TGTGCCAGCACGCGGGAGGCCTTAACCGGGGAGCTGTTTTTT. Its protein product is CASTREALTGELFF.

This clonotype was counted a few times. The V gene is TRBV29-1, the J gene TRBJ1-1, with D possibly matching TRBD1 (5 bases). V was pared by 4 bases and J by 0 bases, with 9 bases between. There are 13 residues in the CDR3. The germline gives CDR1 SQVTM, CDR2 ANQGSEA. The CDR3 sequence is CSVVPRVNTEAFF. DNA for the CDR3: TGCAGCGTTGTTCCCAGGGTGAACACTGAAGCTTTCTTT. The variable domain in full, completed from reference TRBV29-1 and TRBJ1-1, reads SAVISQKPSRDICQRGTSLTIQCQVDSQVTMMFWYRQQPGQSLTLIATANQGSEATYESGFVIDKFPISRPNLTFSTLTVSNMSPEDSSIYLCSVVPRVNTEAFFGQGTRLTVV.

The table lists this clonotype with many counts. This chain joins TRBV28 and TRBJ1-2; D not resolved. CDR3 length: 12 residues. Per germline, CDR1 MDHEN and CDR2 SYDVKM. Trimming removed 5 bases from V and 8 bases from J, with 12 bases in between. The chain's CDR3 is CASSVGPLGYTF. Written as DNA, the CDR3 is TGTGCCAGCAGTGTAGGTCCCTTAGGCTACACCTTC.

This clonotype was counted a few times. The chain is built from TRBV10-3 and TRBJ1-1; D gene uncertain. The CDR3 consists of 13 residues. Trimming shortened V by 4 bases and J by 1 base, and 7 bases separated the two germline ends. CDR1 is ENHRY and CDR2 is SYGVKD in the germline V gene. The CDR3 DNA follows: TGTGCCATCAGTGCCGATTCGAACACTGAAGCTTTCTTT. Protein sequence: CAISADSNTEAFF.

This clonotype was seen many times. DNA of the CDR3: TGTGCCAGCAGTTTTGGTAGGTCCGGGGGCAATCAGCCCCAGCATTTT. This codes for CASSFGRSGGNQPQHF. This chain uses TRBV12-3 or TRBV12-4 with TRBJ1-5; D uncertain. The ends were cut back, 3 bases at V and 2 bases at J, with 14 bases in the middle. The CDR3 length is 16 residues.

As concerns this clonotype: Being one base from a much bigger clone, this may be a read error. This chain connects TRBV12-3 or TRBV12-4 to TRBJ1-5; tentatively, D is TRBD1 (5 bases). CDR3 length: 15 amino acids. V dropped 3 bases and J dropped 9 bases, with 18 bases sitting between them. The CDR3 is CASSFYRGTDRPQHF. The CDR3 DNA follows: TGTGCCAGCAGTTTCTATCGAGGGACCGATCGGCCCCAGCATTTT.

Many counts were recorded for this clonotype. CDR3 in DNA: TGTGCCAGCAGCCTTACGCCCGGGTCAAAACATGGCTACACCTTC. Its protein is CASSLTPGSKHGYTF. The gene calls are TRBV7-9 and TRBJ1-2; D call uncertain. In germline, CDR1 is SEHNR, CDR2 FQNEAQ (reference sequence). This CDR3 spans 15 amino acids. The germline V and J ends were trimmed by 5 bases and 6 bases, with 19 bases remaining between them.

V usage is TRBV6-4 and J usage is TRBJ2-4, with TRBD2 matching over 7 bases. V lost 1 base to trimming and J lost 4 bases; unmatched junction nucleotides: 10. The CDR3 is made up of 17 amino acids. Germline assignment: CDR1 MRHNA and CDR2 SNTAGT. For the CDR3, the DNA is TGTGCCAGCAGTGACTTGGGACTAAACGCTTGTAAAAACATTCAGTACTTC. Translating gives CASSDLGLNACKNIQYF.

Only a few counts were recorded for this clonotype. The V call is TRBV29-1, the J call TRBJ2-5, with D perhaps matching TRBD2 (6 bases). V was cut by 3 bases and J by 2 bases, with 10 bases left in between. CDR1 SQVTM and CDR2 ANQGSEA come from the germline V gene. The CDR3 extends over 13 amino acids. The CDR3 DNA reads as TGCAGCGTTGACGGCGGAGGGCAAGAGACCCAGTACTTC. Amino acid sequence: CSVDGGGQETQYF.

The chain joins TRBV7-9 to TRBJ2-2; possible D gene TRBD2, 6 bases. The V gene lost 5 bases and the J gene lost 0 bases, with 13 bases spanning the gap. The CDR3 consists of 16 residues. Germline V CDR1 and CDR2: SEHNR, FQNEAQ (reference sequence). DNA of the CDR3: TGTGCCAGCAGCCCGACTGGAGGGTCGAACACCGGGGAGCTGTTTTTT. This encodes CASSPTGGSNTGELFF.

This clonotype was recorded many times. The rearrangement links TRBV6-5 to TRBJ2-7, with 7 bases identical to TRBD1. The junction had 18 bases not matched to a gene; V was cut back by 4 bases and J by 3 bases. The germline gives CDR1 MNHEY, CDR2 SVGAGI. The CDR3 totals 18 residues. The CDR3 sequence is CASSSHFLPGQKVYEQYF. CDR3 DNA sequence: TGTGCCAGCAGTTCTCACTTTCTCCCGGGACAGAAAGTCTACGAGCAGTACTTC.

This clonotype has just a few counts. One end of the junction does not line up with germline, which may come from a read error. V usage is TRBV5-4 and J usage is TRBJ2-4; 9 positions agree with TRBD2. Germline CDR1 SGHNT, CDR2 YYREEE (reference sequence). CDR3 length: 15 amino acids. CDR3 protein: CASSLRSPRTSASSF. The CDR3 DNA reads as TGTGCCAGCAGCTTGCGGTCGCCGAGGACTAGCGCCTCCTCTTTC.

The chain has TRBV2 and TRBJ2-5; 10 bases map to TRBD1. CDR3 length equals 15 residues. CDR1 and CDR2 from the germline V gene are SNHLY and FYNNEI. Losses at the gene ends were 4 bases for V and 2 bases for J; bases not matched to a gene: 4. The CDR3 DNA sequence: TGTGCCAGCAGTGTCGGGACAGGGGTTCAAGAGACCCAGTACTTC. It yields the protein CASSVGTGVQETQYF. Variable domain in full (rest from reference TRBV2 and TRBJ2-5): EPEVTQTPSHQVTQMGQEVILRCVPISNHLYFYWYRQILGQKVEFLVSFYNNEISEKSEIFDDQFSVERPDGSNFTLKIRSTKLEDSAMYFCASSVGTGVQETQYFGPGTRLLVL.

The chain recombines TRBV13 with TRBJ1-1, with no clear D. Germline V gene lookup returns CDR1 PRHDT and CDR2 FYEKMQ (reference sequence). Trimming removed 4 bases from V and 3 bases from J, with 6 bases in between. The CDR3 sequence is 12 residues long. The CDR3 DNA reads TGTGCCAGCAGCTCAACCTACACTGAAGCTTTCTTT. Translation: CASSSTYTEAFF.

This clonotype was detected many times. The chain has TRBV20-1 and TRBJ2-7, with unresolved D. Germline assignment: CDR1 DFQATT and CDR2 SNEGSKA (reference sequence). The CDR3 length is 12 residues. Trimming took off 1 base at V and 4 bases at J, with 8 bases between the two ends. DNA of the CDR3: TGCAGTGCTAGAGCCATGGGGTACGAGCAGTACTTC. It specifies CSARAMGYEQYF.

The chain combines TRBV5-1 with TRBJ2-7; 8 bases line up with TRBD2. Trimming cost V 4 bases and J 5 bases; bases outside gene matches: 11. There are 15 residues in the CDR3. Germline V gives CDR1 SGHRS, CDR2 YFSETQ. The CDR3 coding sequence is TGCGCCAGCAGCCGGGGGGGCGGGAGAGGCAACGAGCAGTACTTC. Translation gives CASSRGGGRGNEQYF. Full variable domain (missing parts from reference TRBV5-1 and TRBJ2-7): KAGVTQTPRYLIKTRGQQVTLSCSPISGHRSVSWYQQTPGQGLQFLFEYFSETQRNKGNFPGRFSGRQFSNSRSEMNVSTLELGDSALYLCASSRGGGRGNEQYFGPGTRLTVT.

This clonotype has ten or more counts. V gene TRBV7-8 combines with J gene TRBJ2-7; 8 bases map to TRBD2. CDR1 and CDR2 (germline): SGHVS, FQNEAQ. Losses at the gene ends were 3 bases for V and 0 bases for J; bases not matched to a gene: 7. The CDR3 runs to 16 residues. The CDR3 spells CASSFRLALNSYEQYF. CDR3 sequence (DNA): TGTGCCAGCAGCTTCCGACTAGCGCTTAACTCCTACGAGCAGTACTTC.

Ten or more counts support this clonotype. The rearrangement links TRBV15 to TRBJ2-7; D gene ambiguous. V was pared by 3 bases and J by 5 bases, with 14 bases between. Per germline, CDR1 LNHNV and CDR2 YYDKDF (reference sequence). The CDR3 runs 14 residues. CDR3: CATSSFRRVDEQYF. CDR3 nucleotide sequence: TGTGCCACCAGCAGCTTTCGTCGCGTCGACGAGCAGTACTTC.

The V gene is TRBV20-1, the J gene TRBJ1-1; D not resolved. CDR3 size: 12 residues. CDR1 is DFQATT, CDR2 SNEGSKA, per germline (reference sequence). The V end was cut by 3 bases, the J end by 5 bases, with 10 bases between. For the CDR3, the DNA is TGCAGTGCTAGGGGGAGGAGGACTGAAGCTTTCTTT. Protein product: CSARGRRTEAFF.

The chain links TRBV30 to TRBJ2-7, with 11 positions matching TRBD1. Germline loops: CDR1 GTSNPN, CDR2 SVGIG (reference sequence). CDR3 length equals 12 residues. CDR3 in DNA: TGTGTCGGACAGGGGGCTTTCTACGAGCAGTACTTC. Translation: CVGQGAFYEQYF.

This clonotype occurred a few times. The CDR3 DNA reads as TGTGCCAGCTCACCTGTTTCGGACCCCACTGAAGCTTTCTTT. This translates into CASSPVSDPTEAFF. The chain recombines TRBV18 with TRBJ1-1; no clear D gene. The CDR3 has 14 residues. V was trimmed by 3 bases and J by 4 bases, leaving 12 bases between them. The germline V gene encodes CDR1 KGHSH and CDR2 LQKENI.

This clonotype has more than one count but fewer than ten. The rearrangement links TRBV28 to TRBJ2-7; TRBD1 agrees at 12 bases. The germline gives CDR1 MDHEN, CDR2 SYDVKM. V shed 6 bases, J shed 6 bases, and the junction held 9 bases outside the gene matches. The CDR3 has 15 amino acids. The CDR3 region is CASSPPGQGAGEQYF. CDR3 nucleotide sequence: TGTGCCAGCAGCCCTCCGGGACAGGGGGCGGGCGAGCAGTACTTC.

This clonotype was counted only a few times. The chain employs TRBV7-2 and TRBJ1-5; tentative D call: TRBD1 (6 bases). The CDR3 consists of 16 residues. CDR1 is SGHTA, CDR2 FQGNSA, per germline. V lost 1 base and J lost 6, with 16 bases in between. The DNA for the CDR3 is TGTGCCAGCAGCTTAGGAAGGGGGACGCTTAGTCAGCCCCAGCATTTT. Its translation: CASSLGRGTLSQPQHF.